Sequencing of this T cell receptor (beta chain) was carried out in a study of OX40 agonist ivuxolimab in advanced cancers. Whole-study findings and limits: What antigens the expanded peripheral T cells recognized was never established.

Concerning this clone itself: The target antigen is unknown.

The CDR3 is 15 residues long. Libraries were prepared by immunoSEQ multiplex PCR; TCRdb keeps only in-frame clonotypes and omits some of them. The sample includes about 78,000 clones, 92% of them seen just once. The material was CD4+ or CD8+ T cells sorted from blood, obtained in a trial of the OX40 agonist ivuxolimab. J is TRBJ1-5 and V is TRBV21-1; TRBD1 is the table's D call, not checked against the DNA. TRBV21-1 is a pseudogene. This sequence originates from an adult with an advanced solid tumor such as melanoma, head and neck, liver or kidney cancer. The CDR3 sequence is CASSKVRAGFGPQHF. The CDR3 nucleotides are TGTGCCAGCAGCAAAGTAAGGGCAGGGTTTGGGCCCCAGCATTTT.